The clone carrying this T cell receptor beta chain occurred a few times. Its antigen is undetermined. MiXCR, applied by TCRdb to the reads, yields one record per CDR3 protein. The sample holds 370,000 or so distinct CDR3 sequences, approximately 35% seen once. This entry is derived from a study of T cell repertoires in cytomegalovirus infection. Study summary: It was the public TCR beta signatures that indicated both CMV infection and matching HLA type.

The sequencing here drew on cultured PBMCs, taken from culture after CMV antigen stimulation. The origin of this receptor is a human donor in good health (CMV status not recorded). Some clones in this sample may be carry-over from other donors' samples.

The CDR3 here is CASSRDRINTGELFF. CDR3 bases: TGTGCCAGCAGTAGAGACAGAATCAACACCGGGGAGCTGTTTTTT. V and J are TRBV6-2 or TRBV6-3 and TRBJ2-2; D perhaps matches TRBD1 (5 bases). Germline CDR1 reads MNHEY; CDR2 reads SVGEGT. This CDR3 is 15 amino acids long. Between the trimmed V and J ends, which lost 5 bases and 2 bases, there was a span of 12 bases.